The TCR beta chain described here comes from a study of CD8 T cells in Susac syndrome (dated by TCRdb to about 2019). Regarding the research as a whole: Among the sequenced Susac syndrome patients, more than 5 had clinically active disease and fewer than 10 were in clinical remission. Susac syndrome patients were therapy-naive, on corticosteroids (some also receiving IVIg), or on IVIg alone at blood withdrawal. Repertoire sequencing was used to test whether CD8+ T cell activation and differentiation in Susac syndrome was antigen driven.

Peripheral blood CD8+ and CD4+ T cells from healthy donors, Susac syndrome patients and multiple sclerosis patients were profiled by high-throughput TCR beta sequencing. Susac syndrome patients met recently defined diagnostic criteria for definite or probable disease. Bulk CD8+ and CD4+ T cells were purified by magnetic negative isolation, whereas CD8+ TEMRA cells were enriched by FACS. Blood was drawn into EDTA tubes, processed within 24 hours, and PBMCs were isolated by density gradient centrifugation. PBMCs destined for TCR sequencing were cryopreserved in liquid nitrogen and later thawed in a 37 °C water bath. A purity of at least 90% was achieved for sorted or isolated CD4+, CD8+ and CD8+ TEMRA cells. From the cysteine through the phenylalanine, the CDR3 covers 18 amino acids. Of the read, only the CDR3 DNA is kept; its 54 bases are in frame from base 1. Germline trimming amounts to 4 bases on V and 1 base on J, with 11 as the count of junction bases outside the gene matches. From the germline V gene, CDR1 is SGHRS and CDR2 is YFSETQ.

This clonotype was detected only once. Its antigen is currently not known. Base qualities are not at hand, and no much larger clone is one base apart. One read alone provides weak support. Points the paper makes about the study in general: The study acknowledged that relatively few individuals were included in the TCR sequencing and HLA analysis. The CD4+ T cell repertoire of patients with Susac syndrome showed no detectable clonal expansion.

RNA was extracted using the RNeasy kit, and about 0.5 to 1 ug of the RNA was reverse transcribed with random hexamers. The immunoSEQ multiplex PCR assay, covering 54 Vbeta and 13 Jbeta segments, was used to amplify TCR beta CDR3 regions. PCR amplification bias was corrected by using a synthetic template baseline for primer optimization and computational correction. The paper's data handling went like this. Reads were assigned to V, D and J genes according to IMGT and analyzed in immunoSEQ Analyzer, with only productive sequences retained. Clonality was computed as one minus Shannon entropy normalized by log2 of the number of productive unique sequences. For each patient and control, public and private clones were evaluated within the 100 most prevalent clones. A clone was defined as Susac-specific if it was absent from the healthy and MS cohorts, from approximately 980 published viral clones and from other ImmuneACCESS disease sequences. The public reads were quality trimmed at Q25 with fastp and then assembled into clones with MiXCR by TCRdb, keeping productive beta chains. All rows with the same CDR3 protein become a single entry with the most common DNA and genes. The V and J calls and clone size are TCRdb's, not the authors'. The sample table holds approximately 260,000 distinct CDR3 sequences, of which around 96% were seen once. Under 0.12% of the sample is taken by the ten largest.

Sequenced material: CD4+ T cells from PBMCs. The chain joins TRBV5-1 to TRBJ2-7; 13 of the junction bases match TRBD2. This sequence originates from a human donor with Susac syndrome. DNA sequence: TGCGCCAGCAGCGTCGGGACTAGCGGGACGGTTGGTTCCTACGAGCAGTACTTC. It translates to CASSVGTSGTVGSYEQYF.